A single sample gave rise to the 9 T cell receptor beta chains below, sequenced in a study of CD8+ T cells in alopecia areata. Regarding treatment: oral pan-JAK inhibitor, 5-10 mg twice daily. It was cDNA, reverse transcribed from extracted RNA, that served as the sequencing template. Measured with immunoSEQ multiplex PCR; TCRdb has only the in-frame clones, and not every one. This sample yields some 190,000 clones, of which approximately 57% are seen a single time; just over 1% belongs to the top ten. The source was CD4+ T cells sorted from blood, collected at week 24, from a patient treated with tofacitinib. Receptor source: a human donor with alopecia areata.

The V and J genes are TRBV30 and TRBJ1-1, with D uncertain. Germline CDR1 GTSNPN, CDR2 SVGIG (reference sequence). V lost 2 bases, J lost 0 bases, and 10 bases lay in between. This CDR3 has 14 amino acids. CDR3 sequence: CAWSRARMNTEAFF. The CDR3 DNA is TGTGCCTGGAGTAGGGCCAGGATGAACACTGAAGCTTTCTTT.

V is TRBV18 and J is TRBJ1-2; D not resolved. V was trimmed by 10 bases and J by 2 bases, leaving 11 bases between them. The CDR3 length is 12 residues. The germline CDR1 and CDR2 sequences are KGHSH and LQKENI. This CDR3 reads CATSDGNYGYTF. CDR3 DNA sequence: TGTGCCACCTCGGACGGAAACTATGGCTACACCTTC.

This chain joins TRBV30 and TRBJ2-5; no reliable D call. The germline CDR1 and CDR2 sequences are GTSNPN and SVGIG (reference sequence). The CDR3 has 14 residues. The V end lost 0 bases, the J end lost 5 bases, and 13 bases lay between the germline ends. The CDR3: CAWSVRGIGETQYF. The DNA of the CDR3 is TGTGCCTGGAGTGTACGTGGGATTGGGGAGACCCAGTACTTC.

V gene TRBV6-5 combines with J gene TRBJ1-5; 7 nucleotides line up with TRBD1. Looked up from germline, CDR1 is MNHEY and CDR2 is SVGAGI. The junction had 0 bases not matched to a gene; V was cut back by 0 bases and J by 4 bases. The CDR3 totals 14 residues. The CDR3 region is CASSYSGQNQPQHF. DNA of the CDR3: TGTGCCAGCAGTTACTCGGGACAGAATCAGCCCCAGCATTTT.

The V call is TRBV4-3, the J call TRBJ2-1; weak D call: TRBD1 (7 bases). This CDR3 contains 14 residues. Germline CDR1 LGHNA, CDR2 YSLEER. The V gene lost 0 bases and the J gene lost 7 bases, with 10 bases spanning the gap. The DNA of the CDR3 is TGCGCCAGCAGCCAAGAGACAGGGAGGAATGAGCAGTTCTTC. This gives the protein CASSQETGRNEQFF.

This clone occurred a few times. The chain recombines TRBV29-1 with TRBJ1-1; D call uncertain. The CDR3 is 15 amino acids. The V and J ends lost 1 base and 1 base respectively, with 13 bases between them. Germline lookup yields CDR1 SQVTM and CDR2 ANQGSEA. The CDR3 loop reads CSVEARRARNTEAFF. The CDR3 DNA sequence: TGCAGCGTTGAAGCCAGGAGGGCGCGGAACACTGAAGCTTTCTTT. The full variable domain, completed using reference TRBV29-1 and TRBJ1-1, is SAVISQKPSRDICQRGTSLTIQCQVDSQVTMMFWYRQQPGQSLTLIATANQGSEATYESGFVIDKFPISRPNLTFSTLTVSNMSPEDSSIYLCSVEARRARNTEAFFGQGTRLTVV.

Turning to this clone: Other DNA sequences of this sample code for an identical CDR3. The V gene is TRBV6-5, the J gene TRBJ2-5; the match to TRBD1 covers 8 bases. Germline values: CDR1 MNHEY, CDR2 SVGAGI. The ends lost 2 bases at V and 2 bases at J; junction bases unmatched: 4. The CDR3 length is 15 residues. The CDR3 nucleotides are TGTGCCAGCAGTTACGGGGGGACAGGACAAGAGACCCAGTACTTC. Translating gives CASSYGGTGQETQYF.

The V and J genes are TRBV18 and TRBJ2-2; D not certain. Germline-derived CDR1 and CDR2 are KGHSH and LQKENI. The CDR3 has 12 amino acids. V was shortened by 2 bases and J by 9 bases, with 7 bases between the two germline ends. In nucleotides, the CDR3 is TGTGCCAGCTCACCATCGACAAGGGAGCTGTTTTTT. As protein: CASSPSTRELFF.

J is TRBJ2-6 and V is TRBV25-1; D not resolved. V gave up 6 bases and J gave up 1 base, with 4 bases separating them. The CDR3 has 13 amino acids. CDR1 and CDR2 (germline): MGHDK, SYGVNS. The CDR3 reads CASRGSGANVLTF. The CDR3, as DNA: TGTGCCAGCAGGGGTTCTGGGGCCAACGTCCTGACTTTC.